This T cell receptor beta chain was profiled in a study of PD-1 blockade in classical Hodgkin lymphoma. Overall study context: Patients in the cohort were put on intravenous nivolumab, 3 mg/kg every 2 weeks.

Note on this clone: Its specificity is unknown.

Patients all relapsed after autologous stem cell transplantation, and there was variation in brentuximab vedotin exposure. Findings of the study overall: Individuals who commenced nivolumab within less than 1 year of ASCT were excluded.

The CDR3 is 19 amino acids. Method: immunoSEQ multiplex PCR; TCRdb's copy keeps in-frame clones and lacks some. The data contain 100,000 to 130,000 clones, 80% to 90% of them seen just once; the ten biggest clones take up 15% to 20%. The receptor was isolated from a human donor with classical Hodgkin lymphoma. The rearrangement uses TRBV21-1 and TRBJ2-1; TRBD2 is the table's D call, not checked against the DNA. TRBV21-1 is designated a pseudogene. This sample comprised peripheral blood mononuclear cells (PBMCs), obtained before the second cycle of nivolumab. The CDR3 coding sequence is TGTGCCAGCAGCAAAGGTCGGTCGCCTAGCGGGAGTGTCAGTATTGAGCAGTTCTTC. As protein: CASSKGRSPSGSVSIEQFF.